This T cell receptor beta chain was obtained from a study of early T cells in non-severe SARS-CoV-2 infection. The ends lost 0 bases at V and 3 bases at J; junction bases unmatched: 8. The CDR3 runs to 17 residues. Germline V gene sequence: CDR1 SGHKS, CDR2 YYEKEE (reference sequence). Individual cDNA molecules were tagged with unique molecular identifiers. TCRdb fed the 5' RACE reads into MiXCR, producing one record per CDR3 protein. Of more than 55,000 distinct CDR3 sequences detected, 10% to 15% appear once; the ten largest clones hold about 4.4%. This clonotype was sampled from an adult who was a healthcare worker with PCR-confirmed SARS-CoV-2 infection or an uninfected control (not recorded which). The gene calls are TRBV5-5 and TRBJ1-2, with 10 bases aligning to TRBD1. The sequencing sample was made of whole blood. The CDR3 DNA reads TGTGCCAGCAGCTTGGCTTGGTACGGGACAGGGGACTATGGCTACACCTTC. Protein product: CASSLAWYGTGDYGYTF.